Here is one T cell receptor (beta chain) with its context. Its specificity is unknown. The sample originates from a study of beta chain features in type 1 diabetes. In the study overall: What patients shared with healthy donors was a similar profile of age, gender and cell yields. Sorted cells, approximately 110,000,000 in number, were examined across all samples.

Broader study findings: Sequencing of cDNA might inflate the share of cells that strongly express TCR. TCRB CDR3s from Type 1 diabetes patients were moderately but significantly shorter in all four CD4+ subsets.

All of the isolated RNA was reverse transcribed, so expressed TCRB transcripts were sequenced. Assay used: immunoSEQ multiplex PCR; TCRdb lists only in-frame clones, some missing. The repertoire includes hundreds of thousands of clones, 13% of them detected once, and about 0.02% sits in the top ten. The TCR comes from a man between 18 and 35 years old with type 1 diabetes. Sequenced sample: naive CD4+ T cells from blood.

The CDR3 DNA sequence: TGTGCCAGCAGCTCTATGGGGACACCCCAATCTGGAAACACCATATATTTT. This encodes CASSSMGTPQSGNTIYF. The chain recombines TRBV7-9 with TRBJ1-3, with D possibly TRBD1 on 6 matching bases. Trimming stripped 4 bases from V and 1 base from J, with 17 bases between. CDR1 is SEHNR, CDR2 FQNEAQ, per germline (reference sequence). The CDR3 runs 17 residues.